The 32 T cell receptor beta chains below were found in one sample sequenced in a study of blood T cell repertoires in COVID-19 (dated by TCRdb to 2019 to 2021). The protocol used for the library was the immunoSEQ multiplex PCR assay. TCRdb holds this immuneACCESS table with in-frame rearrangements only. Some clones are missing; in checked studies, unresolved V genes explain under half, and the rest has no known cause. Present in this sample are fewer than 300,000 clones, approximately 90% of which were seen just once. The ten largest make up 2.3% of the sample. Sequencing input: PBMCs or T cells enriched from blood (not recorded which). These receptors were obtained from a woman between 40 and 55 years old with acute COVID-19.

This clone was recorded only once. The rearrangement joins TRBV18 to TRBJ2-5; TRBD2 aligns across 15 bases. The trim removed 4 bases at V and 0 bases at J, leaving 6 bases unmatched. CDR3 length equals 18 residues. Germline loops: CDR1 KGHSH, CDR2 LQKENI. The CDR3: CASSLGLAGGQNQETQYF. Here the CDR3 DNA reads TGTGCCAGCTCACTCGGACTAGCGGGGGGGCAGAACCAAGAGACCCAGTACTTC.

This chain links TRBV5-1 with TRBJ2-2, with 9 nucleotides matching TRBD2. CDR1 is SGHRS, CDR2 YFSETQ, per germline. This CDR3 contains 17 residues. Losses at the gene ends were 3 bases for V and 5 bases for J; bases not matched to a gene: 11. Here the CDR3 reads CASSSMGSSGSTGELFF. The DNA for the CDR3 is TGCGCCAGCAGCTCCATGGGGAGTAGCGGGAGTACCGGGGAGCTGTTTTTT.

Of note for this clone: The junction shows a germline mismatch at one end, possibly a read error. The chain joins TRBV29-1 to TRBJ1-1, with D unresolved. CDR3 length: 11 amino acids. Germline loops: CDR1 SQVTM, CDR2 ANQGSEA. The CDR3 loop reads CSVGRNAEAFF. In DNA form, the CDR3 reads TGCAGCGTTGGGAGGAACGCTGAAGCTTTCTTT. The whole variable domain, filled in from reference TRBV29-1 and TRBJ1-1, reads SAVISQKPSRDICQRGTSLTIQCQVDSQVTMMFWYRQQPGQSLTLIATANQGSEATYESGFVIDKFPISRPNLTFSTLTVSNMSPEDSSIYLCSVGRNAEAFFGQGTRLTVV.

V and J are TRBV2 and TRBJ1-1, with unresolved D. Trimming took off 6 bases at V and 3 bases at J, with 23 bases between the two ends. Germline V gives CDR1 SNHLY, CDR2 FYNNEI. The CDR3 loop spans 17 amino acids. CDR3 region: CASRKTGIFLEHTEAFF. In DNA, the CDR3 is TGTGCCAGCAGAAAAACGGGGATCTTTTTGGAGCACACTGAAGCTTTCTTT. The full variable domain, rest sourced from reference TRBV2 and TRBJ1-1, is EPEVTQTPSHQVTQMGQEVILRCVPISNHLYFYWYRQILGQKVEFLVSFYNNEISEKSEIFDDQFSVERPDGSNFTLKIRSTKLEDSAMYFCASRKTGIFLEHTEAFFGQGTRLTVV.

This chain connects TRBV28 to TRBJ2-7; the D is unclear. From germline, CDR1 is MDHEN and CDR2 SYDVKM. V was pared by 4 bases and J by 6 bases, with 7 bases between. The CDR3 spans 11 residues. The CDR3 region is CASSSPTEQYF. The CDR3 DNA is TGTGCCAGCAGTTCTCCTACCGAGCAGTACTTC. Looking up the rest from reference TRBV28 and TRBJ2-7 gives the full variable domain: DVKVTQSSRYLVKRTGEKVFLECVQDMDHENMFWYRQDPGLGLRLIYFSYDVKMKEKGDIPEGYSVSREKKERFSLILESASTNQTSMYLCASSSPTEQYFGPGTRLTVT.

This clone has only one observation. This chain links TRBV15 with TRBJ2-3; D might be TRBD2 (6 bases). The CDR3 extends over 16 amino acids. V was cut by 0 bases and J by 2 bases, with 12 bases left in between. CDR1 is LNHNV and CDR2 is YYDKDF in the germline V gene (reference sequence). This CDR3 reads CATSREASEITDTQYF. Here the CDR3 DNA reads TGTGCCACCAGCAGAGAGGCTAGCGAAATCACAGATACGCAGTATTTT.

The rearrangement uses TRBV29-1 and TRBJ2-7; D is unresolved. This CDR3 spans 14 amino acids. V gave up 5 bases and J gave up 2 bases, with 16 bases separating them. Germline lookup yields CDR1 SQVTM and CDR2 ANQGSEA. The CDR3 DNA follows: TGCAGCGTTTCTGCACAAACTATAGCCTACGAGCAGTACTTC. Protein: CSVSAQTIAYEQYF.

The gene calls are TRBV6-5 and TRBJ2-5; weak D call: TRBD2 (6 bases). V lost 6 bases, J lost 3 bases, and 17 bases lay in between. The CDR3 loop spans 15 amino acids. CDR1 MNHEY and CDR2 SVGAGI come from the germline V gene. CDR3 in amino acids: CASRGIAATEETQYF. CDR3 nucleotides: TGTGCCAGCAGGGGAATAGCGGCTACCGAAGAGACCCAGTACTTC.

This chain uses TRBV19 with TRBJ1-5; no clear D gene. Germline loops: CDR1 LNHDA, CDR2 SQIVND (reference sequence). This CDR3 spans 14 amino acids. The germline V and J ends were trimmed by 6 bases and 0 bases, with 9 bases remaining between them. The CDR3 sequence: CASSGSSSNQPQHF. CDR3 bases: TGTGCCAGTAGCGGGAGCTCTAGCAATCAGCCCCAGCATTTT.

The J gene is TRBJ2-3, the V gene TRBV11-3; 7 bases are a match to TRBD1. V trimming: 0 bases; J trimming: 11 bases; junction bases outside the gene matches: 5. CDR1 is SGHNT, CDR2 YENEEA, per germline. CDR3 length equals 13 residues. The CDR3 DNA reads as TGTGCCAGCAGCTTAGAAAGGACAGGCCTGCAGTATTTT. This gives the protein CASSLERTGLQYF.

In DNA form, the CDR3 reads TGTGCCAGTAGTATAGATTGGGGGACTAGCGGGAGAACTACGCAGTATTTT. This codes for CASSIDWGTSGRTTQYF. V is TRBV19 and J is TRBJ2-3; 14 bases map to TRBD2. Per the germline V gene, CDR1 is LNHDA and CDR2 is SQIVND (reference sequence). This CDR3 spans 17 amino acids. V dropped 0 bases and J dropped 8; count of bases not matched to a gene: 7.

V gene TRBV18 combines with J gene TRBJ1-5; possibly TRBD1 for D (6 bases). The CDR3 runs to 15 residues. The germline V and J ends were trimmed by 2 bases and 5 bases, with 13 bases remaining between them. The germline gives CDR1 KGHSH, CDR2 LQKENI. CDR3 protein: CASSPGSGGDQPQHF. CDR3 coding DNA: TGTGCCAGCTCACCAGGATCTGGGGGCGATCAGCCCCAGCATTTT.

This clone was seen more than once but under ten times. This chain connects TRBV18 to TRBJ2-7; possible D gene TRBD2, 5 bases. Between the trimmed V and J ends, which lost 3 bases and 4 bases, there was a span of 16 bases. The CDR3 runs to 15 residues. CDR1 and CDR2 from the germline V gene are KGHSH and LQKENI. In DNA, the CDR3 is TGTGCCAGCTCACCCCAGGCGCCGGGAATGTACGAGCAGTACTTC. It translates to CASSPQAPGMYEQYF.

The chain's CDR3 is CASSLASTEAFF. The CDR3 DNA reads TGTGCCAGCAGCTTAGCTTCGACTGAAGCTTTCTTT. V and J are TRBV7-9 and TRBJ1-1; no reliable D call. Germline CDR1 reads SEHNR; CDR2 reads FQNEAQ (reference sequence). Between the trimmed V and J ends, which lost 0 bases and 5 bases, there was a span of 4 bases. The CDR3 extends over 12 amino acids.

The rearrangement joins TRBV10-3 to TRBJ1-1; D is ambiguous. The CDR3 runs to 12 residues. From germline, CDR1 is ENHRY and CDR2 SYGVKD. Trimming removed 4 bases at V and 7 bases at J, with 10 bases between. CDR3 in DNA: TGTGCCATCAGTGGTATTCGCGGTGAAGCTTTCTTT. The encoded protein is CAISGIRGEAFF.

V usage is TRBV6-5 and J usage is TRBJ1-6; no firm D call. Germline V lookup: CDR1 MNHEY, CDR2 SVGAGI. The CDR3 covers 13 residues. The V and J ends lost 4 bases and 8 bases respectively, with 9 bases between them. The CDR3 reads CASSWRVDSPLHF. The DNA of the CDR3 is TGTGCCAGCAGTTGGAGGGTGGATTCACCCCTCCACTTT.

The chain links TRBV5-1 to TRBJ2-3, with TRBD2 matching over 11 bases. This CDR3 spans 15 amino acids. Germline V gene sequence: CDR1 SGHRS, CDR2 YFSETQ. Losses at the gene ends were 2 bases for V and 6 bases for J; bases not matched to a gene: 5. CDR3 in DNA: TGCGCCAGCAGCTTTAGCGGGGGGGCCTGGGATACGCAGTATTTT. Translating gives CASSFSGGAWDTQYF.

The rearrangement joins TRBV7-8 to TRBJ2-1; maybe TRBD2 (6 bases). This CDR3 spans 15 amino acids. Trimming pared 1 base from V and 8 bases from J, leaving 15 bases between. Germline CDR1 and CDR2: SGHVS and FQNEAQ. The CDR3 is CASSLGGAGRDEQFF. The CDR3 nucleotides read TGTGCCAGCAGCTTAGGTGGGGCGGGAAGGGATGAGCAGTTCTTC. The full variable domain, completed using reference TRBV7-8 and TRBJ2-1, is GAGVSQSPRYKVAKRGQDVALRCDPISGHVSLFWYQQALGQGPEFLTYFQNEAQLDKSGLPSDRFFAERPEGSVSTLKIQRTQQEDSAVYLCASSLGGAGRDEQFFGPGTRLTVL.

This rearrangement joins TRBV7-9 to TRBJ1-1; tentative D call: TRBD1 (5 bases). The germline CDR1 and CDR2 sequences are SEHNR and FQNEAQ (reference sequence). The CDR3 is 15 residues long. V was clipped by 5 bases and J by 1 base, with 14 bases between them. The CDR3, as DNA: TGTGCCAGCAGCCCTCGGGGGAGGGGGAACACTGAAGCTTTCTTT. Encoded protein: CASSPRGRGNTEAFF.

The chain has TRBV6-2 or TRBV6-3 and TRBJ2-7, with 7 bases that match TRBD2. With V trimmed by 2 bases and J by 3 bases, 7 bases remained unmatched. This CDR3 spans 15 amino acids. Germline V gene data show CDR1 as MNHEY and CDR2 as SVGEGT. Here the CDR3 DNA reads TGTGCCAGCAGTTACGTAGGCGGGAGTATCTACGAGCAGTACTTC. This translates into CASSYVGGSIYEQYF.

The CDR3 sequence is CASSQGGGRETQYF. The CDR3 bases are TGTGCCAGCAGCCAAGGAGGGGGCAGAGAGACCCAGTACTTC. The chain joins TRBV14 to TRBJ2-5; 7 nucleotides align to TRBD1. V lost 1 base to trimming and J lost 4 bases; unmatched junction nucleotides: 3. CDR3 length equals 14 residues. CDR1 and CDR2 (germline): SGHDN, FVKESK.

This clone came up once. The chain couples TRBV19 to TRBJ1-5, with no clear D. Germline CDR1 LNHDA, CDR2 SQIVND (reference sequence). Trimming left V 6 bases short and J 4 bases short, with 7 bases between. The CDR3 spans 12 residues. CDR3 region: CASSVLNQPQHF. The CDR3 nucleotides are TGTGCCAGTAGCGTCCTTAATCAGCCCCAGCATTTT.

The CDR3 region has the DNA TGTGCCAGTAGTATAAGAAGCGGGGGGGGCACAGATACGCAGTATTTT. Encoded protein: CASSIRSGGGTDTQYF. The rearrangement uses TRBV19 and TRBJ2-3; 10 nucleotides line up with TRBD2. CDR1 is LNHDA and CDR2 is SQIVND in the germline V gene (reference sequence). V was clipped by 2 bases and J by 1 base; unmatched bases: 3. CDR3 length equals 16 residues.

V gene TRBV5-1 combines with J gene TRBJ2-7; TRBD2 matches 7 bases. The CDR3 loop spans 15 amino acids. V dropped 0 bases and J dropped 3; count of bases not matched to a gene: 6. The germline V gene encodes CDR1 SGHRS and CDR2 YFSETQ. The DNA for the CDR3 is TGCGCCAGCAGCTTGGGGGGAGGGGCCAACTACGAGCAGTACTTC. This translates into CASSLGGGANYEQYF.

The chain couples TRBV6-2 or TRBV6-3 to TRBJ1-5; no definite D call. CDR3 length equals 14 residues. CDR1 and CDR2 from the germline V gene are MNHEY and SVGEGT. The V end lost 5 bases, the J end lost 9 bases, and 17 bases lay between the germline ends. In nucleotides, the CDR3 is TGTGCCAGCAGTACCCTCAACCGGGGAGGGCCCCAGCATTTT. Translating it yields CASSTLNRGGPQHF.

This rearrangement joins TRBV19 to TRBJ2-7; D is ambiguous. CDR3 length: 9 amino acids. The V and J ends lost 8 bases and 5 bases respectively, with 4 bases between them. Germline assignment: CDR1 LNHDA and CDR2 SQIVND (reference sequence). This chain's CDR3 is CASLDEQYF. DNA for the CDR3: TGTGCCAGTTTAGACGAGCAGTACTTC.

This chain connects TRBV6-5 to TRBJ2-5; a weak D match, TRBD2 (6 bases). The CDR3 runs 16 residues. CDR1 MNHEY and CDR2 SVGAGI come from the germline V gene. The V end lost 3 bases, the J end lost 5 bases, and 19 bases lay between the germline ends. The chain's CDR3 is CASSYSSGTSLETQYF. CDR3 DNA: TGTGCCAGCAGTTATTCTTCGGGAACTAGCTTGGAGACCCAGTACTTC.

This clone was observed once. The V gene is TRBV3-1 (or the pseudogene TRBV3-2), the J gene TRBJ1-2, with D hard to call. This CDR3 spans 13 amino acids. V gave up 0 bases and J gave up 4 bases, with 6 bases separating them. Germline lookup yields CDR1 LGHDT and CDR2 YNNKEL (reference sequence). CDR3 region: CASSQDGPYGYTF. The CDR3 nucleotides read TGTGCCAGCAGCCAAGATGGGCCCTATGGCTACACCTTC.

The chain couples TRBV5-1 to TRBJ1-4, with a tentative D call TRBD1 (6 bases). Germline V lookup: CDR1 SGHRS, CDR2 YFSETQ. The V gene lost 4 bases and the J gene lost 8 bases, with 18 bases spanning the gap. This CDR3 is built from 15 residues. This CDR3 is CASSARRGSSEKLFF. In DNA, the CDR3 is TGCGCCAGCAGCGCACGTAGGGGGTCAAGCGAAAAACTGTTTTTT.

The chain recombines TRBV20-1 with TRBJ1-6; D gene ambiguous. The V gene lost 3 bases and the J gene lost 0 bases, with 12 bases spanning the gap. CDR1 and CDR2 (germline): DFQATT, SNEGSKA (reference sequence). The CDR3 loop spans 16 amino acids. In DNA, the CDR3 is TGCAGTGCTAGTCCTGTCGTGGCCTCCTATAATTCACCCCTCCACTTT. Residues: CSASPVVASYNSPLHF.

Concerning this clone itself: The sample has other DNA sequences that encode this CDR3 too. J is TRBJ1-2 and V is TRBV5-1; 11 bases agree with TRBD1. With V trimmed by 4 bases and J by 5 bases, 4 bases remained unmatched. There are 14 residues in the CDR3. Germline V CDR1 and CDR2: SGHRS, YFSETQ. CDR3 coding DNA: TGCGCCAGCAGCCCGGGACAGGGGGATTATGGCTACACCTTC. Amino acids: CASSPGQGDYGYTF.

J is TRBJ1-1 and V is TRBV6-5; D unresolved. V gave up 7 bases and J gave up 5 bases, with 17 bases separating them. The CDR3 runs to 14 residues. The V gene's germline CDR1 is MNHEY and CDR2 SVGAGI. In nucleotides, the CDR3 is TGTGCCAGCACCCATGGAGGGATTGGTACTGAAGCTTTCTTT. Its protein product is CASTHGGIGTEAFF.